This T cell receptor (beta chain) came from a study of graft-versus-host responses after intestinal transplantation. This clone appeared once. V lost 5 bases, J lost 7 bases, and 9 bases lay in between. This CDR3 comprises 13 residues. Germline lookup yields CDR1 SGHNT and CDR2 YENEEA. The assay was immunoSEQ multiplex PCR, and TCRdb's table has in-frame clones only and misses some. Of about 100,000 clones detected, around 90% appear once; the ten largest clones hold about 16%. The chain couples TRBV11-3 to TRBJ1-6; possible D gene TRBD1, 6 bases. The sequencing used PBMCs, collected around 68 weeks after intestinal transplant. The receptor was derived from a human patient who received an intestinal transplant, so some T cells may come from the graft donor. CDR3 nucleotides: TGTGCCAGCAGCCAGGGGTCCAATTCACCCCTCCACTTT. Residues: CASSQGSNSPLHF.